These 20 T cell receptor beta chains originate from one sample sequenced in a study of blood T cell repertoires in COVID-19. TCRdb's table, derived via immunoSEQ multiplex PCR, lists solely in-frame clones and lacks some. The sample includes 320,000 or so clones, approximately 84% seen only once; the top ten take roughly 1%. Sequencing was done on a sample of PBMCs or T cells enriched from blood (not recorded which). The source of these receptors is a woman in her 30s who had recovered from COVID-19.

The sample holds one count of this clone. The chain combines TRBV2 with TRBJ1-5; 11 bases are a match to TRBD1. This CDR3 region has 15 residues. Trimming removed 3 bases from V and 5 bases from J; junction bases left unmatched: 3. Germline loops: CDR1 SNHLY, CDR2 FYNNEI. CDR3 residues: CASSEWTGGHQPQHF. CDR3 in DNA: TGTGCCAGCAGTGAGTGGACAGGGGGCCATCAGCCCCAGCATTTT.

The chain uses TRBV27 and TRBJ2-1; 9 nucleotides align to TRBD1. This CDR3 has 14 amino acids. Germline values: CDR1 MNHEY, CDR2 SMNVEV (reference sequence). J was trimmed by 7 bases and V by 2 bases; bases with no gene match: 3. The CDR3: CASSLDRGVNEQFF. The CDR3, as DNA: TGTGCCAGCAGTTTAGACAGGGGGGTGAATGAGCAGTTCTTC.

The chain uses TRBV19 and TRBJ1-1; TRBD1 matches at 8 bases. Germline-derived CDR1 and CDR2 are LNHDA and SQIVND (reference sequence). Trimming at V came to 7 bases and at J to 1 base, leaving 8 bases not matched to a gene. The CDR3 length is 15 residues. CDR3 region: CASIPQGGWNTEAFF. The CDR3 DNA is TGTGCCAGTATCCCACAGGGGGGCTGGAACACTGAAGCTTTCTTT.

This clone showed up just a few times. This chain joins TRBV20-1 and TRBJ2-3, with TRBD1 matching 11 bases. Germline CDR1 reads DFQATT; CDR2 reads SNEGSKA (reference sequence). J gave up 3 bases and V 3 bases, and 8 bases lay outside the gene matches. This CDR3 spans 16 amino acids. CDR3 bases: TGCAGTGCTAGTGGGACAGGGGGTTTCGGAACAGATACGCAGTATTTT. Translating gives CSASGTGGFGTDTQYF.

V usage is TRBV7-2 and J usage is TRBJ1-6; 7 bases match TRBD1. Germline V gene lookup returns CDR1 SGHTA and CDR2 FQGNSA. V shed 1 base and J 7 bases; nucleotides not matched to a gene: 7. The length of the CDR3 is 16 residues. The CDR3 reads CASSLEGAVRNSPLHF. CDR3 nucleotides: TGTGCCAGCAGCTTAGAGGGGGCAGTACGAAATTCACCCCTCCACTTT.

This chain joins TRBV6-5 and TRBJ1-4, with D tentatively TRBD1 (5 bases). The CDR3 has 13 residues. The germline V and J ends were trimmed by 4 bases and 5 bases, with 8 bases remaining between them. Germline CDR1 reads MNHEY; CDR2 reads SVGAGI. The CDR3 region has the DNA TGTGCCAGCAGTTTGACAGTGAATGAAAAACTGTTTTTT. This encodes CASSLTVNEKLFF.

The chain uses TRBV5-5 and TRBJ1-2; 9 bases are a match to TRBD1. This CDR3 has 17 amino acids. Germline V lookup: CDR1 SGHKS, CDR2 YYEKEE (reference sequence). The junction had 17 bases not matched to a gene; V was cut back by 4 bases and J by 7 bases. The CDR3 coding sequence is TGTGCCAGCAGCACTACCGGGACAGGGTCCCTAAATAGTGGCTACACCTTC. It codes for CASSTTGTGSLNSGYTF. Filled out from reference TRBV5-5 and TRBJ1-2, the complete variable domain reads DAGVTQSPTHLIKTRGQQVTLRCSPISGHKSVSWYQQVLGQGPQFIFQYYEKEERGRGNFPDRFSARQFPNYSSELNVNALLLGDSALYLCASSTTGTGSLNSGYTFGSGTRLTVV.

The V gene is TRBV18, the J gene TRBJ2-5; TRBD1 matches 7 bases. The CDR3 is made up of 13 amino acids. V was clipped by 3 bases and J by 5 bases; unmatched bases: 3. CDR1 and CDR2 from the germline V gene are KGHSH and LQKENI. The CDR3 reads CASSPQTGETQYF. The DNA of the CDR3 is TGTGCCAGCTCACCCCAGACAGGGGAGACCCAGTACTTC.

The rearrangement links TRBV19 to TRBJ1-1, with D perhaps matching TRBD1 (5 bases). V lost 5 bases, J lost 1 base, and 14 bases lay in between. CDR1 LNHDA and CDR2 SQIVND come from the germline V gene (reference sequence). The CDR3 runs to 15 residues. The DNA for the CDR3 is TGTGCCAGTAGTCCTACAGGTGTGACGAACACTGAAGCTTTCTTT. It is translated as CASSPTGVTNTEAFF.

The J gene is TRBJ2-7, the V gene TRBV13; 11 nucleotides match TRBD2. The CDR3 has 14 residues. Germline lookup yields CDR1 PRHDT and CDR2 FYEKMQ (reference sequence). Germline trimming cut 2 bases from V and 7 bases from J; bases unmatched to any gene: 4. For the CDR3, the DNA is TGTGCCAGCAGCTTACAGAGACTAGCGGGAGAGCAGTACTTC. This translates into CASSLQRLAGEQYF.

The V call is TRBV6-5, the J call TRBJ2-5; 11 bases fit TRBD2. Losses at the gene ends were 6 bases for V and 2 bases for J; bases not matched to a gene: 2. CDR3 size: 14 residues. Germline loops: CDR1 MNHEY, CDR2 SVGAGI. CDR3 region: CASRLAGGQETQYF. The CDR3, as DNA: TGTGCCAGCAGATTAGCGGGGGGGCAAGAGACCCAGTACTTC.

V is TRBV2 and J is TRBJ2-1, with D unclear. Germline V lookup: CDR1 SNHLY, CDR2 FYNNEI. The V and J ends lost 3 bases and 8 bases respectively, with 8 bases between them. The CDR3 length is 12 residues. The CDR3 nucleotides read TGTGCCAGCAGTGAGGCAAACCATGAGCAGTTCTTC. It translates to CASSEANHEQFF.

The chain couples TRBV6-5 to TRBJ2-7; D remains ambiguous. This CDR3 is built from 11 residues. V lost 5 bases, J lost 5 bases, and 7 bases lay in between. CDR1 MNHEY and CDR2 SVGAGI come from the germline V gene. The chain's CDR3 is CASSIRDEQYF. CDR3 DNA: TGTGCCAGCAGTATCCGGGACGAGCAGTACTTC.

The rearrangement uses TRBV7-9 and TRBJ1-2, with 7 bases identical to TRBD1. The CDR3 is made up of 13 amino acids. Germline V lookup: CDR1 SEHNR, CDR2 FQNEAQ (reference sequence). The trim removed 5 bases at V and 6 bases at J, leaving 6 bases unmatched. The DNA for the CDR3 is TGTGCCAGCAGCAAAGCCAGGGGGGATGGCTACACCTTC. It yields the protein CASSKARGDGYTF. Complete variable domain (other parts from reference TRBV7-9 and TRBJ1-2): DTGVSQNPRHKITKRGQNVTFRCDPISEHNRLYWYRQTLGQGPEFLTYFQNEAQLEKSRLLSDRFSAERPKGSFSTLEIQRTEQGDSAMYLCASSKARGDGYTFGSGTRLTVV.

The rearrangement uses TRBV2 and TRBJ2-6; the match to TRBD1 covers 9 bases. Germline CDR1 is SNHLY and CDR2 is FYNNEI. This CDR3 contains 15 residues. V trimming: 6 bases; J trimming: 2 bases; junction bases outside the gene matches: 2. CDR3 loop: CASRDRGAGANVLTF. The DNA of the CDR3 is TGTGCCAGCAGGGACAGGGGAGCTGGGGCCAACGTCCTGACTTTC.

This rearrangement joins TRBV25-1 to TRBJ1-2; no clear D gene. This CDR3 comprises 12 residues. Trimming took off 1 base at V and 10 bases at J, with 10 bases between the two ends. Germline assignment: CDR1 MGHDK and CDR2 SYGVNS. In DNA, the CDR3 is TGTGCCAGCAGTGAATCGGGGAGGGTCTACACCTTC. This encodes CASSESGRVYTF.

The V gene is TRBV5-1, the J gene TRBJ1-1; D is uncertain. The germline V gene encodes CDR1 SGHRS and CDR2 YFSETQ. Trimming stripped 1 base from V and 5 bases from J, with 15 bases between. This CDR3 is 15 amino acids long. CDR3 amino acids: CASSLSGLGGTEAFF. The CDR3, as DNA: TGCGCCAGCAGCTTGTCAGGTCTGGGCGGGACTGAAGCTTTCTTT. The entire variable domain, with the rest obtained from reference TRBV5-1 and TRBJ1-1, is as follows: KAGVTQTPRYLIKTRGQQVTLSCSPISGHRSVSWYQQTPGQGLQFLFEYFSETQRNKGNFPGRFSGRQFSNSRSEMNVSTLELGDSALYLCASSLSGLGGTEAFFGQGTRLTVV.

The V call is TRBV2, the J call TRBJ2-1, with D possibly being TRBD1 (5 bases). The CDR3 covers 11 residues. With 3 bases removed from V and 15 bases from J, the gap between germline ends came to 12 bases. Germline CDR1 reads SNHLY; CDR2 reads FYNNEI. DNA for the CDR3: TGTGCCAGCAGTGAGGACAAGCCCCCGTTCTTC. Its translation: CASSEDKPPFF.

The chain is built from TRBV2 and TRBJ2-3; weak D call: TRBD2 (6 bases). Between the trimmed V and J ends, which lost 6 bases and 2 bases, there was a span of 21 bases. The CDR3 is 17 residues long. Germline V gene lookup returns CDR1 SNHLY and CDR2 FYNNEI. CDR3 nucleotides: TGTGCCAGCAGCCACATAGGGACGGGGGTCTCCACAGATACGCAGTATTTT. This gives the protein CASSHIGTGVSTDTQYF.

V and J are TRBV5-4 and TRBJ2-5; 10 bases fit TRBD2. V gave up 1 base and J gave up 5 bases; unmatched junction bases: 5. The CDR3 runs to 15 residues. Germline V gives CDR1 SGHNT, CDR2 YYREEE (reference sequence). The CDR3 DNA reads TGTGCCAGCAGCTTGTTTAGCGGGGGGTCGGAGACCCAGTACTTC. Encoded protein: CASSLFSGGSETQYF.